What follows describes a single TCR beta chain. This record belongs to a study of blood T cell repertoires in COVID-19. Study details: The United States, Italy and Spain supplied acute and convalescent COVID-19 samples. The cDNA or gDNA used as material had been derived from T cells, B-cell-depleted T cells, or PBMCs.

The CDR3 contains 11 residues. Germline CDR1 MNHEY, CDR2 SMNVEV (reference sequence). Trimming cost V 7 bases and J 4 bases, with 5 bases left between them. Original analysis: Amplification with reference gene primers provided the estimates of nucleated cell counts. Sequencing was performed with immunoSEQ multiplex PCR; in TCRdb, only in-frame clones are kept and a portion is missing. For V, J and clone size, that table is used; D and trimming come from the DNA. The data hold a few hundred thousand clones, with roughly 85% observed a single time. The chain combines TRBV27 with TRBJ1-3, with unresolved D. This TCR derives from a man aged 45-65 years with active or convalescent COVID-19. Sequencing was carried out using peripheral blood. The CDR3 coding sequence is TGTGCCAGCACGGGAGGAAACACCATATATTTT. It codes for CASTGGNTIYF.